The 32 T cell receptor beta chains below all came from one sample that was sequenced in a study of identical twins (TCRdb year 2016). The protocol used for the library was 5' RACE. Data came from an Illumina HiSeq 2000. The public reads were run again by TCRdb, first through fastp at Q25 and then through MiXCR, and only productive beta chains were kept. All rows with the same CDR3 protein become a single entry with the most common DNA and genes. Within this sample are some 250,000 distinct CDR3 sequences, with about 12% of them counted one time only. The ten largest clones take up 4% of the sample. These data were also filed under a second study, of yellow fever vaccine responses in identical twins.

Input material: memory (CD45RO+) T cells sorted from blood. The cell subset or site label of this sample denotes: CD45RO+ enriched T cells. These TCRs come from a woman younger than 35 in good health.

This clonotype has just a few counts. The CDR3 here is CASRRTGDGYTF. In nucleotides, the CDR3 is TGTGCCAGCAGACGGACAGGAGATGGCTACACCTTC. The chain combines TRBV7-8 with TRBJ1-2, with TRBD1 matching 7 bases. With 6 bases clipped from V and 6 bases from J, the junction kept 4 bases outside the gene matches. Germline CDR1 reads SGHVS; CDR2 reads FQNEAQ. This CDR3 has 12 residues.

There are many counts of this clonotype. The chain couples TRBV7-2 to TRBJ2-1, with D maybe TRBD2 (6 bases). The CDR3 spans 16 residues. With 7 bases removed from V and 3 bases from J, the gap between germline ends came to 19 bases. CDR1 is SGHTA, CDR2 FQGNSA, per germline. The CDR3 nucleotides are TGTGCCAGCACCCTTCAGCAGCGGGTCCACTACAATGAGCAGTTCTTC. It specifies CASTLQQRVHYNEQFF.

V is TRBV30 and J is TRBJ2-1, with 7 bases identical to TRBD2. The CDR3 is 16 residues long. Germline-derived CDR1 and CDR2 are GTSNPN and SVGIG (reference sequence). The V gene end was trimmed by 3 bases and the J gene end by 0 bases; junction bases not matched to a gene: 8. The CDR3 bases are TGTGCCTGGAGCGGGGGGTTAAAAAGCTCCTACAATGAGCAGTTCTTC. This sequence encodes CAWSGGLKSSYNEQFF.

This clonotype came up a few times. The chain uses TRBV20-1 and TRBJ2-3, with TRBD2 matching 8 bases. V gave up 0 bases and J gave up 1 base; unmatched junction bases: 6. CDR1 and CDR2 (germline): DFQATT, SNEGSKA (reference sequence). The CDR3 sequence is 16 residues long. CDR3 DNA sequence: TGCAGTGCTAGAGATTCCAGCGGGGGACGCACAGATACGCAGTATTTT. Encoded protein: CSARDSSGGRTDTQYF.

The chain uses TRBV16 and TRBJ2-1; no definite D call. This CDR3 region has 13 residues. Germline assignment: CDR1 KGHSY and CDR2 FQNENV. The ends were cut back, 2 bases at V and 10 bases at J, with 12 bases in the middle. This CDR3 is CASSQGSFGEQFF. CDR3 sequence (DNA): TGTGCCAGCAGCCAAGGCTCATTCGGCGAGCAGTTCTTC.

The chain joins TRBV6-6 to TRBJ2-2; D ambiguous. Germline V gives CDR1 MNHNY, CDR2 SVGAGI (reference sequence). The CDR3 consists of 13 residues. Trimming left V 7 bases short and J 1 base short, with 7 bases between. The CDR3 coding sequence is TGTGCCAGCAAGAGACAGAACACCGGGGAGCTGTTTTTT. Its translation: CASKRQNTGELFF.

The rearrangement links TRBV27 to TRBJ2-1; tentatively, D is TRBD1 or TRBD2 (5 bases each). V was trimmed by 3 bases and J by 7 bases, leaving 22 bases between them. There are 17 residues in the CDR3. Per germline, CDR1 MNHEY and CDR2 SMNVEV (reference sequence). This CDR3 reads CASSLSSWGPRVNEQFF. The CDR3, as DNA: TGTGCCAGCAGTTTGTCTAGTTGGGGACCAAGGGTGAATGAGCAGTTCTTC.

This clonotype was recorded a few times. CDR3 protein: CASRKGTGNSPLHF. The CDR3 nucleotides read TGTGCCAGCAGAAAAGGTACAGGCAATTCACCCCTCCACTTT. The gene calls are TRBV6-2 or TRBV6-3 and TRBJ1-6; D perhaps matches TRBD1 (5 bases). V lost 6 bases and J lost 7, with 13 bases in between. Germline V lookup: CDR1 MNHEY, CDR2 SVGEGT. This CDR3 comprises 14 residues.

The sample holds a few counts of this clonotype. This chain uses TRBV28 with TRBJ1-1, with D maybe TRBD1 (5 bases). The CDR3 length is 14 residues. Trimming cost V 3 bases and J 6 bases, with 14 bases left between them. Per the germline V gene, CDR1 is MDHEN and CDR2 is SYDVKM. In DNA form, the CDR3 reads TGTGCCAGCAGTTTGCAGGGCATTATTGCTGAAGCTTTCTTT. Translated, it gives CASSLQGIIAEAFF.

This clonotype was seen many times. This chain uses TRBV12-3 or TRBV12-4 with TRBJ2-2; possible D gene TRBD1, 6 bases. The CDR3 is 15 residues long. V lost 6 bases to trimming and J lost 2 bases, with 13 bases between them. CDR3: CASRRTETNTGELFF. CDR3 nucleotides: TGTGCCAGCAGGCGGACAGAGACCAACACCGGGGAGCTGTTTTTT.

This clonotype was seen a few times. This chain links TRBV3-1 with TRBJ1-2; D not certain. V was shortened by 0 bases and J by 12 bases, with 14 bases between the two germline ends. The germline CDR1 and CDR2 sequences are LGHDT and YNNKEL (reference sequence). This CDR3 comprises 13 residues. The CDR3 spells CASSQDRRGGNTF. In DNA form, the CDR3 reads TGTGCCAGCAGCCAAGATCGTAGAGGCGGGAACACCTTC. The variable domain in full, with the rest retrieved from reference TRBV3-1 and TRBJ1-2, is DTAVSQTPKYLVTQMGNDKSIKCEQNLGHDTMYWYKQDSKKFLKIMFSYNNKELIINETVPNRFSPKSPDKAHLNLHINSLELGDSAVYFCASSQDRRGGNTFGSGTRLTVV.

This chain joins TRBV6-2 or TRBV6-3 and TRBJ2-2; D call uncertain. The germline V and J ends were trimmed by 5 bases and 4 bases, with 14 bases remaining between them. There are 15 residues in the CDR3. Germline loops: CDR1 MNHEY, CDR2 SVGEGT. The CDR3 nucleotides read TGTGCCAGCAGTAAATTAGCCCCGGGCACCGGGGAGCTGTTTTTT. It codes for CASSKLAPGTGELFF.

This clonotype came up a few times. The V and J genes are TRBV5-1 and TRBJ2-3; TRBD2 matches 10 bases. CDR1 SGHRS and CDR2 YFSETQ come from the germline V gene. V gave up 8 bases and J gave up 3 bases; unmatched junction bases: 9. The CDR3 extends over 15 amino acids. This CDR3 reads CASARDSGGTDTQYF. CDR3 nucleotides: TGCGCCAGTGCGAGGGATAGCGGGGGGACAGATACGCAGTATTTT.

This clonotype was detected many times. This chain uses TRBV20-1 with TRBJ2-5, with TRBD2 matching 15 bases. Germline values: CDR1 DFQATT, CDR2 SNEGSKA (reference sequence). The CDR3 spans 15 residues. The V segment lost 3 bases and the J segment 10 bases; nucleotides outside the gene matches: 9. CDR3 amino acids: CSASRDGLAGGLQYF. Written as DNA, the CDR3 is TGCAGTGCTAGCCGCGACGGACTAGCGGGAGGGCTCCAGTACTTC.

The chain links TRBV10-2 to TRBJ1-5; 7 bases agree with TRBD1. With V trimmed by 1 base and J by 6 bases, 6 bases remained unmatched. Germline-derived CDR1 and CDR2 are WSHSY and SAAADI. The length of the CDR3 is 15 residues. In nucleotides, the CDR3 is TGCGCCAGCAGTGAGTACCGACAGGGAGGTCAGCCCCAGCATTTT. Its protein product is CASSEYRQGGQPQHF.

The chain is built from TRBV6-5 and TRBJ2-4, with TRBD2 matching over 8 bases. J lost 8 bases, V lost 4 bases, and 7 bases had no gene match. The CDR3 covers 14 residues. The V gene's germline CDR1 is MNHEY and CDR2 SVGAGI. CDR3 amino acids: CASSSRTSWDIQYF. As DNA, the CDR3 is TGTGCCAGCAGTTCCCGGACTAGCTGGGACATTCAGTACTTC.

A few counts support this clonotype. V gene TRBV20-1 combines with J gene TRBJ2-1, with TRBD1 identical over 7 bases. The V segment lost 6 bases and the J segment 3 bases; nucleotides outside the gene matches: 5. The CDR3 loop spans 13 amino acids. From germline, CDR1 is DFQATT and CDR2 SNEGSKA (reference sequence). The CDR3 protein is CSAFRDSYNEQFF. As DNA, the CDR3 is TGCAGTGCCTTCCGGGACAGCTACAATGAGCAGTTCTTC.

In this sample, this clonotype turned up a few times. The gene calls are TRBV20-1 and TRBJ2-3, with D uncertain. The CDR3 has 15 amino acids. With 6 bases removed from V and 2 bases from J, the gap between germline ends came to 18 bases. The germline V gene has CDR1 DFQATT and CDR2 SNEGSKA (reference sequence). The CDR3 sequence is CSAHNPLQYTDTQYF. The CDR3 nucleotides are TGCAGTGCACACAATCCACTACAATACACAGATACGCAGTATTTT.

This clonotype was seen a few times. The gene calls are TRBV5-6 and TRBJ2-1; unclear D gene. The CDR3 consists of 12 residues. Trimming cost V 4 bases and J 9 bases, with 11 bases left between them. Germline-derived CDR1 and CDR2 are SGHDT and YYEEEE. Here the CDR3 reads CASSPRPGEQFF. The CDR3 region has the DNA TGTGCCAGCAGCCCCCGCCCGGGTGAGCAGTTCTTC. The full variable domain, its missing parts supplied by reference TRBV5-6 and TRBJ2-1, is DAGVTQSPTHLIKTRGQQVTLRCSPKSGHDTVSWYQQALGQGPQFIFQYYEEEERQRGNFPDRFSGHQFPNYSSELNVNALLLGDSALYLCASSPRPGEQFFGPGTRLTVL.

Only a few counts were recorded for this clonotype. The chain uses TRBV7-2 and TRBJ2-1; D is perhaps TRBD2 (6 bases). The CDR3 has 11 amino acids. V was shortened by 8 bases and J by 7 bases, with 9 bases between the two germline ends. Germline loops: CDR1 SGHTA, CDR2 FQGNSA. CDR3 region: CASVEGNEQFF. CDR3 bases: TGTGCCAGCGTGGAGGGGAATGAGCAGTTCTTC.

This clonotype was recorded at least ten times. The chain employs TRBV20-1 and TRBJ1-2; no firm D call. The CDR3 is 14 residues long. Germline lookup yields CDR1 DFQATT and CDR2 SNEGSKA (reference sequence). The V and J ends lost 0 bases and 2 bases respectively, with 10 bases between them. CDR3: CSARDLAGNYGYTF. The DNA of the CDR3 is TGCAGTGCTAGAGATCTTGCGGGAAACTATGGCTACACCTTC.

The CDR3 region is CATSDSLKRVRTDTQYF. The CDR3 bases are TGTGCCACCAGTGACTCCCTTAAGCGGGTCAGGACAGATACGCAGTATTTT. This chain joins TRBV24-1 and TRBJ2-3; perhaps TRBD2 as D (6 bases). Trimming removed 4 bases from V and 3 bases from J, with 19 bases in between. CDR1 is KGHDR, CDR2 SFDVKD, per germline. The CDR3 covers 17 residues.

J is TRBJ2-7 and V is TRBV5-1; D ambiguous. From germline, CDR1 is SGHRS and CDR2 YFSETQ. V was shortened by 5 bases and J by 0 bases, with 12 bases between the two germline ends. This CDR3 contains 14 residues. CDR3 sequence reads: CASSDGPSSYEQYF. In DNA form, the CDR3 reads TGCGCCAGCAGTGACGGTCCCAGCTCCTACGAGCAGTACTTC.

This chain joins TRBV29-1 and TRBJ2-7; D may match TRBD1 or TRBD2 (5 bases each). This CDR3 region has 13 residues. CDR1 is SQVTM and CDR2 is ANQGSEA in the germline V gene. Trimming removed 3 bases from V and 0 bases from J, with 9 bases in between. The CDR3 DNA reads TGCAGCGTTGATAGGGACGGCTCCTACGAGCAGTACTTC. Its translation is CSVDRDGSYEQYF.

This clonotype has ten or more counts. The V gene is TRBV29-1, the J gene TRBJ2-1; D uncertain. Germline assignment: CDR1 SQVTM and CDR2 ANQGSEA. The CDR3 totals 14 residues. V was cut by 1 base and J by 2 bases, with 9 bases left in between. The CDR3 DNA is TGCAGCGTTGAAGTGATCGTCCCCTACAATGAGCAGTTCTTC. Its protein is CSVEVIVPYNEQFF.

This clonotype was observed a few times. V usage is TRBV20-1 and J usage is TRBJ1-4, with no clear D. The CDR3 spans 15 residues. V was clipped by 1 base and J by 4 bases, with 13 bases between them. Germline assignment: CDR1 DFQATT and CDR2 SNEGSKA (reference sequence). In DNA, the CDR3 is TGCAGTGCTAGAGGGACGACACAATATAATGAAAAACTGTTTTTT. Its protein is CSARGTTQYNEKLFF.

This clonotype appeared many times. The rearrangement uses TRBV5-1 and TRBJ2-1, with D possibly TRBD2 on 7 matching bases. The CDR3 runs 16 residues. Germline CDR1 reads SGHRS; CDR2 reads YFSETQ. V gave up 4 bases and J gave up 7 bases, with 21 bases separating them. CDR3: CASSPAAAGALNEQFF. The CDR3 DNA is TGCGCCAGCAGCCCAGCAGCGGCGGGGGCGCTTAATGAGCAGTTCTTC.

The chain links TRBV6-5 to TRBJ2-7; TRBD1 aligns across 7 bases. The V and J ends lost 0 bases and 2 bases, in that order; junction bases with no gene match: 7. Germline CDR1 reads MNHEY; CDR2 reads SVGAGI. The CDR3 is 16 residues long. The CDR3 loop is CASSYSSGTATYEQYF. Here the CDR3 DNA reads TGTGCCAGCAGTTACTCTTCGGGGACAGCAACCTACGAGCAGTACTTC.

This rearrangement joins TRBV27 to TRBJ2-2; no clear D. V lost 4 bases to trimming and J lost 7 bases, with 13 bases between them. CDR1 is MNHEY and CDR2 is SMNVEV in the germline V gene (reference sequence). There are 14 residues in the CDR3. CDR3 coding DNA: TGTGCCAGCAGTTCGGCCAGATTTGGCGGGGAGCTGTTTTTT. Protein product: CASSSARFGGELFF.

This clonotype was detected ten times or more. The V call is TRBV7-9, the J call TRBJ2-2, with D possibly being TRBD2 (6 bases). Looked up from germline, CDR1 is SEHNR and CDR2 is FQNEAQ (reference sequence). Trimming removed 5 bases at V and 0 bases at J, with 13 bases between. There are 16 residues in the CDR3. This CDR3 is CASSKKLASNTGELFF. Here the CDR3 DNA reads TGTGCCAGCAGCAAAAAACTAGCCTCGAACACCGGGGAGCTGTTTTTT. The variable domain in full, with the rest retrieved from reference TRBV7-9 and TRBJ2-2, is DTGVSQNPRHKITKRGQNVTFRCDPISEHNRLYWYRQTLGQGPEFLTYFQNEAQLEKSRLLSDRFSAERPKGSFSTLEIQRTEQGDSAMYLCASSKKLASNTGELFFGEGSRLTVL.

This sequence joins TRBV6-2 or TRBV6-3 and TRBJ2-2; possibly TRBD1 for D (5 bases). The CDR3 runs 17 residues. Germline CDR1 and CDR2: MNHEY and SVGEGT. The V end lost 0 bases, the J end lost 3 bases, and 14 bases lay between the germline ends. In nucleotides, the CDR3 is TGTGCCAGCAGTTACTCGATAGGGGCACGCTACACCGGGGAGCTGTTTTTT. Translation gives CASSYSIGARYTGELFF.

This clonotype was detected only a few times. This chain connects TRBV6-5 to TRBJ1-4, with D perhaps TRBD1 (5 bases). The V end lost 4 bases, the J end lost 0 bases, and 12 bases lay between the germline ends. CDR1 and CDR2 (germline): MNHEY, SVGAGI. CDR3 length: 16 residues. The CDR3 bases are TGTGCCAGCAGTTCCCTCACAGGCACAACTAATGAAAAACTGTTTTTT. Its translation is CASSSLTGTTNEKLFF.